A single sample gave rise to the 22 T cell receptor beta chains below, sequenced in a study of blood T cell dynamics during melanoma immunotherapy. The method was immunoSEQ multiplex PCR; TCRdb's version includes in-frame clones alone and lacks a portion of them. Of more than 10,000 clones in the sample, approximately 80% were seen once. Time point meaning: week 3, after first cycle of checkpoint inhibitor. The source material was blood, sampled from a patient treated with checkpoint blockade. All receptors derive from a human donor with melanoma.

The DNA of the CDR3 is TGTGCCAGCAGCTTTCAACGGGGCACTGAAGCTTTCTTT. It encodes CASSFQRGTEAFF. This chain links TRBV13 with TRBJ1-1; no reliable D call. V lost 3 bases, J lost 4 bases, and 9 bases lay in between. This CDR3 region has 13 residues. Germline V gives CDR1 PRHDT, CDR2 FYEKMQ (reference sequence).

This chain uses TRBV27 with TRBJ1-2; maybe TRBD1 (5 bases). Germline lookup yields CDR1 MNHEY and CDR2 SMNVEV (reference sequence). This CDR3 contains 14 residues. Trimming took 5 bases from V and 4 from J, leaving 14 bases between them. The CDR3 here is CASSTGTGGYGYTF. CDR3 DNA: TGTGCCAGCAGTACCGGGACGGGAGGCTATGGCTACACCTTC.

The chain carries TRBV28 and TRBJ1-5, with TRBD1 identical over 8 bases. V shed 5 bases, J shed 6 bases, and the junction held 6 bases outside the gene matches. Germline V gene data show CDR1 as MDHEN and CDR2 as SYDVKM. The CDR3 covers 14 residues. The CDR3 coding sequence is TGTGCCAGCAGTGCCGGGACAGGTAGTCAGCCCCAGCATTTT. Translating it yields CASSAGTGSQPQHF.

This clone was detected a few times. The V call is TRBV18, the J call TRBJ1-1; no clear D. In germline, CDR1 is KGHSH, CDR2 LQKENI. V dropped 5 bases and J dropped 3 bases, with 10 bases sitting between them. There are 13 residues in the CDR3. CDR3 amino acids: CASSASKDTEAFF. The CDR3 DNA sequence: TGTGCCAGCTCAGCGTCCAAGGACACTGAAGCTTTCTTT.

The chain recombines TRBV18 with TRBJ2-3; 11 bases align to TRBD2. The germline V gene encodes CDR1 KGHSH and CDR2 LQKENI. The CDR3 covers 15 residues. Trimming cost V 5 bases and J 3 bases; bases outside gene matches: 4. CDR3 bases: TGTGCCAGCTCATCCCTAGCGGGAGGAACAGATACGCAGTATTTT. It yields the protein CASSSLAGGTDTQYF.

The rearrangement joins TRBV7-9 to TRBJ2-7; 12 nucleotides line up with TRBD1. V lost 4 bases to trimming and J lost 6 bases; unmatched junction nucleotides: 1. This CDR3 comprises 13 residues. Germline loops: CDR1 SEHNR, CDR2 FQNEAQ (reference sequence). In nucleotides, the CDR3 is TGTGCCAGCAGCTGGGACAGGGGGCGCGAGCAGTACTTC. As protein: CASSWDRGREQYF.

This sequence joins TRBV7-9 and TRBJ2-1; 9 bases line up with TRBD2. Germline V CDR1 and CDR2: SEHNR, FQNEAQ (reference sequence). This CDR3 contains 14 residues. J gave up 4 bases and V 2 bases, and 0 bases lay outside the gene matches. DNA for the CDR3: TGTGCCAGCAGCTTAACTAGCGGGTACAATGAGCAGTTCTTC. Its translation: CASSLTSGYNEQFF. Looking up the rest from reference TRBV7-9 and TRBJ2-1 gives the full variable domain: DTGVSQNPRHKITKRGQNVTFRCDPISEHNRLYWYRQTLGQGPEFLTYFQNEAQLEKSRLLSDRFSAERPKGSFSTLEIQRTEQGDSAMYLCASSLTSGYNEQFFGPGTRLTVL.

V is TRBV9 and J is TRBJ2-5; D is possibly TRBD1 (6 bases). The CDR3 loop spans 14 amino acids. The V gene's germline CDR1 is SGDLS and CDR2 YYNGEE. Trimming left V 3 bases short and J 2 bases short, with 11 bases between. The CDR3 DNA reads TGTGCCAGCAGCGCACAGGGCCGTCAAGAGACCCAGTACTTC. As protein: CASSAQGRQETQYF.

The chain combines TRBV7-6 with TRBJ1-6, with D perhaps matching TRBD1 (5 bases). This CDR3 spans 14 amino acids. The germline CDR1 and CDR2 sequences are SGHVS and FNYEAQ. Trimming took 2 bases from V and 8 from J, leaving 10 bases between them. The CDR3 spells CASSLKRGDSPLHF. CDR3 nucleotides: TGTGCCAGCAGCTTAAAGCGGGGGGATTCACCCCTCCACTTT.

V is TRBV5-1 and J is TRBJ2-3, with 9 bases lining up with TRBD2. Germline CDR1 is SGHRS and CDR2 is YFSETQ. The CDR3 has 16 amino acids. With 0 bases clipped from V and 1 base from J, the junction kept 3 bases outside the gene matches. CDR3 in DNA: TGCGCCAGCAGCTTGGCACCTAGCGGGGGCACAGATACGCAGTATTTT. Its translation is CASSLAPSGGTDTQYF.

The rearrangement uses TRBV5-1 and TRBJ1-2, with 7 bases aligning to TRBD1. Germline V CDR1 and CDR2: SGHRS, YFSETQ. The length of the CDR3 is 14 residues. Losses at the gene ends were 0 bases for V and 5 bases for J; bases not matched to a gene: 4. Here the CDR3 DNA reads TGCGCCAGCAGCTTGGAGACGACAGGGTATGGCTACACCTTC. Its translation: CASSLETTGYGYTF.

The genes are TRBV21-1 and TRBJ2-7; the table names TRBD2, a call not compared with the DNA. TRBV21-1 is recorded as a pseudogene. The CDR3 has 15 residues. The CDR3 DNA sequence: TGTGCCAGCAGCGAACCGGGTCTCAGCTCCTACGAGCAGTACTTC. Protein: CASSEPGLSSYEQYF.

The CDR3 loop reads CASSLQGQIYEQYF. DNA of the CDR3: TGTGCCAGCAGTCTCCAGGGACAGATCTACGAGCAGTACTTC. This chain uses TRBV5-4 with TRBJ2-7, with 7 bases fitting TRBD1. With 5 bases clipped from V and 3 bases from J, the junction kept 8 bases outside the gene matches. Per germline, CDR1 SGHNT and CDR2 YYREEE (reference sequence). CDR3 size: 14 residues.

This CDR3 reads CSGTGTEGYNEQFF. CDR3 sequence (DNA): TGCAGCGGAACCGGGACAGAAGGCTACAATGAGCAGTTCTTC. V usage is TRBV29-1 and J usage is TRBJ2-1; 7 bases agree with TRBD1. The CDR3 sequence is 14 residues long. The trim removed 7 bases at V and 3 bases at J, leaving 9 bases unmatched. CDR1 is SQVTM, CDR2 ANQGSEA, per germline.

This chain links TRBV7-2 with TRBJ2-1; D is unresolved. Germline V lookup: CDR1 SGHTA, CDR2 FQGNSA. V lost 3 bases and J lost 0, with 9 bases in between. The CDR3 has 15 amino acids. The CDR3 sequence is CASSFFMSSYNEQFF. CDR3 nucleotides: TGTGCCAGCAGCTTCTTTATGAGCTCCTACAATGAGCAGTTCTTC.

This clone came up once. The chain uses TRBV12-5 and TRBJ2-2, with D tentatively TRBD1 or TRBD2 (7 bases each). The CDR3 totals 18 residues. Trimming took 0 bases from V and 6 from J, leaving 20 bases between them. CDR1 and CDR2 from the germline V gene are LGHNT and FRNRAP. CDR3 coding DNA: TGTGCTAGTGGTTTGGTACCCAGGGGGGAGGGCCGACCCGGGGAGCTGTTTTTT. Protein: CASGLVPRGEGRPGELFF.

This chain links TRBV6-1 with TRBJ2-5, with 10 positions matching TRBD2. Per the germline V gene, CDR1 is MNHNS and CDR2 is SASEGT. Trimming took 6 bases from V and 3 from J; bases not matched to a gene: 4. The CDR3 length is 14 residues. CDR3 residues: CASRPGTSEETQYF. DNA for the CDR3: TGTGCCAGCAGACCCGGGACTAGCGAAGAGACCCAGTACTTC.

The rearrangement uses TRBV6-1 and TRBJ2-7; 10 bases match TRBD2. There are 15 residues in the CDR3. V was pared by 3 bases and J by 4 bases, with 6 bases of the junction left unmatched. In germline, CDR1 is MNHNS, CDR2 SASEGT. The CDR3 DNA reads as TGTGCCAGCAGTGATCAGGCTAGCGGGGGTTACGAGCAGTACGTC. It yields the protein CASSDQASGGYEQYV.

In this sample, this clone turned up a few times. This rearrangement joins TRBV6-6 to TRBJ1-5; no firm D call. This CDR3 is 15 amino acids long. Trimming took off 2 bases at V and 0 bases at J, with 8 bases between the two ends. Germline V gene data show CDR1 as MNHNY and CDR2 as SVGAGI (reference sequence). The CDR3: CASSYGHYSNQPQHF. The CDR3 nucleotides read TGTGCCAGCAGTTACGGGCACTATAGCAATCAGCCCCAGCATTTT.

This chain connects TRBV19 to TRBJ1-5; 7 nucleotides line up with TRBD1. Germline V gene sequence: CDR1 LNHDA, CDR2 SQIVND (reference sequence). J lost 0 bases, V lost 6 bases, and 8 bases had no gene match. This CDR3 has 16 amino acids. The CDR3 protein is CASRTKGGYSNQPQHF. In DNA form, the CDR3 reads TGTGCCAGTAGAACTAAAGGGGGCTATAGCAATCAGCCCCAGCATTTT.

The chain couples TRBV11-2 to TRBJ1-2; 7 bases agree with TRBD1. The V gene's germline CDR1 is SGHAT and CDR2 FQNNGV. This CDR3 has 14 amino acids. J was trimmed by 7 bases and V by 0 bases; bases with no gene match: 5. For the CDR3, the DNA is TGTGCCAGCAGCTTAGAAGACAGGGCAAGTGGCTACACCTTC. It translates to CASSLEDRASGYTF.

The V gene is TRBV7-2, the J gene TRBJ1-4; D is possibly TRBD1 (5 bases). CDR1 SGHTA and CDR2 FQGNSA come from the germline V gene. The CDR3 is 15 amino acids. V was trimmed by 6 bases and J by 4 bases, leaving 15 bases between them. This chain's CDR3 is CASRPGRAFNEKLFF. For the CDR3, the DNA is TGTGCCAGCAGACCGGGACGGGCCTTTAATGAAAAACTGTTTTTT.